Below, one T cell receptor (beta chain) is given with its context. This sample stems from a study of response to subunit inactivated influenza vaccine. Each CDR3 protein gets one entry after TCRdb re-called the RT-PCR reads with MiXCR. The sample consists of hundreds of thousands of distinct CDR3 sequences, approximately 20% of them appearing once. Trimming cost V 0 bases and J 5 bases, with 14 bases left between them. Per germline, CDR1 LGHNA and CDR2 YSLEER. CDR3 length: 16 residues. Sequenced here: PBMCs from blood, sampled about 20 months after vaccination. The TCR sequence derives from a man aged 45 to 70 who received an inactivated influenza vaccine. The chain employs TRBV4-3 and TRBJ2-1; D may correspond to TRBD1 or TRBD2 (5 bases each). This CDR3 reads CASSQDFPGTNNEQFF. In DNA form, the CDR3 reads TGCGCCAGCAGCCAAGATTTCCCGGGGACGAACAATGAGCAGTTCTTC.